This entry concerns a single T cell receptor (beta chain). Its antigen is as yet unknown. Isolation per sample recovered at least 6 million PBMCs. This sample is part of a study of blood T cells in healthy people across ages. Study-level results: Relative to aged donors, long-lived donors carried more naive CD4+ cells and displayed higher diversity.

A sample-barcoded 5' primer and a J-beta primer mix were used in a second PCR of roughly 7 to 11 cycles. A template-switch adaptor that had 12 random nucleotides put a tag on each cDNA molecule. In TCRdb, the 5' RACE reads were re-called with MiXCR into one record per CDR3 protein. The sample records nearly 800,000 distinct CDR3 sequences, approximately 53% being singletons. The V gene's germline CDR1 is SGHRS and CDR2 YFSETQ. The CDR3 spans 17 residues. Trimming stripped 2 bases from V and 7 bases from J, with 19 bases between. This receptor was taken from a man aged 40-50 years in good health. The specimen was blood. This chain uses TRBV5-1 with TRBJ1-6; no definite D call. CDR3 DNA sequence: TGCGCCAGCAGCTTCTCGGCCGGCGACGGACTAAATTCACCCCTCCACTTT. Translating it yields CASSFSAGDGLNSPLHF.